These 23 T cell receptor beta chains were sequenced from one sample in a study of cytomegalovirus exposure and HLA in healthy donors. With 60 Vbeta and 13 Jbeta primers, the PCR was carried out. The data were produced by immunoSEQ multiplex PCR, yet TCRdb's version contains in-frame clones alone and is incomplete. The table includes approximately 73,000 clones, about 75% detected once. The source material was PBMCs. Source of these receptors: a man in his 70s in good health and CMV-seronegative.

This clone has more than one count but fewer than ten. One end of the junction is discordant with germline, which a read error may explain. Other nucleotide sequences in the sample specify the same CDR3. This chain joins TRBV5-6 and TRBJ1-6; D perhaps matches TRBD1 (6 bases). The CDR3 contains 14 residues. Germline CDR1 and CDR2: SGHDT and YYEEEE. CDR3 protein: CASSQWTANSPLHF. In DNA, the CDR3 is TGTGCCAGCAGCCAGTGGACAGCTAATTCACCTCTCCACTTT.

This clone was observed a few times. The chain's CDR3 is CASSLGFVRGTYEQYF. As DNA, the CDR3 is TGTGCCAGCAGTTTGGGATTTGTGAGGGGGACCTACGAGCAGTACTTC. This chain uses TRBV28 with TRBJ2-7, with a tentative D call TRBD1 (6 bases). Between the trimmed V and J ends, which lost 3 bases and 2 bases, there was a span of 17 bases. Germline V gives CDR1 MDHEN, CDR2 SYDVKM. The CDR3 covers 16 residues.

V is TRBV5-1 and J is TRBJ2-5; TRBD1 is a possible D gene (7 bases). V lost 5 bases to trimming and J lost 7 bases, with 18 bases between them. The CDR3 is 14 amino acids. Germline V CDR1 and CDR2: SGHRS, YFSETQ. CDR3 sequence reads: CASRDRQGSGTQYF. The CDR3 bases are TGCGCCAGCAGAGATCGACAGGGTAGCGGGACCCAGTACTTC. The complete variable domain, with remaining parts taken from reference TRBV5-1 and TRBJ2-5, reads KAGVTQTPRYLIKTRGQQVTLSCSPISGHRSVSWYQQTPGQGLQFLFEYFSETQRNKGNFPGRFSGRQFSNSRSEMNVSTLELGDSALYLCASRDRQGSGTQYFGPGTRLLVL.

Details on this clone: Within the sample, other DNA sequences also encode this same CDR3. The CDR3 sequence is CASGRDSLMNTEAFF. As DNA, the CDR3 is TGTGCTAGTGGCCGAGACAGCCTGATGAACACTGAAGCTTTCTTT. V is TRBV12-5 and J is TRBJ1-1, with a weak D call TRBD1 (5 bases). With 6 bases removed from V and 0 bases from J, the gap between germline ends came to 14 bases. Germline V gene data show CDR1 as LGHNT and CDR2 as FRNRAP. CDR3 length equals 15 residues.

The genes are TRBV6-5 and TRBJ2-1; 11 nucleotides agree with TRBD1. Germline V gene lookup returns CDR1 MNHEY and CDR2 SVGAGI. This CDR3 comprises 14 residues. V shed 5 bases, J shed 8 bases, and the junction held 5 bases outside the gene matches. The CDR3: CASSKGQGAYEQFF. CDR3 DNA sequence: TGTGCCAGCAGTAAAGGACAGGGGGCGTATGAGCAGTTCTTC.

This CDR3 reads CASSEGTGAKSDTQYF. CDR3 in DNA: TGTGCCAGCAGTGAAGGGACAGGGGCGAAATCAGATACGCAGTATTTT. The chain is built from TRBV6-1 and TRBJ2-3; 9 bases are a match to TRBD1. From germline, CDR1 is MNHNS and CDR2 SASEGT. This CDR3 comprises 16 residues. Trimming took 1 base from V and 4 from J; bases not matched to a gene: 6.

The chain links TRBV5-4 to TRBJ2-5, with D possibly TRBD2 on 6 matching bases. The CDR3 consists of 13 residues. CDR1 and CDR2 (germline): SGHNT, YYREEE (reference sequence). V lost 3 bases and J 4 bases, leaving 10 bases between the germline ends. CDR3 sequence reads: CASSWEARETQYF. CDR3 in DNA: TGTGCCAGCAGCTGGGAGGCCCGAGAGACCCAGTACTTC.

The rearrangement joins TRBV7-6 to TRBJ2-5; D remains unclear. The germline gives CDR1 SGHVS, CDR2 FNYEAQ. The CDR3 spans 12 residues. V lost 4 bases and J 3 bases, leaving 6 bases between the germline ends. CDR3 nucleotides: TGTGCCAGCAGCTGGGCAGAAGAGACCCAGTACTTC. Encoded protein: CASSWAEETQYF.

V gene TRBV7-2 combines with J gene TRBJ1-1; D is unclear. Germline V CDR1 and CDR2: SGHTA, FQGNSA. The CDR3 extends over 13 amino acids. The V gene lost 4 bases and the J gene lost 0 bases, with 6 bases spanning the gap. The CDR3 DNA is TGTGCCAGCAGCTCTATGATGAACACTGAAGCTTTCTTT. Amino acids: CASSSMMNTEAFF.

Comment on this clone: A read error may account for a junction end that differs from germline. The V call is TRBV7-2, the J call TRBJ2-5, with 8 bases matching TRBD2. This CDR3 has 14 residues. Germline CDR1 SGHTA, CDR2 FQGNSA. The CDR3 DNA reads as TGTGCCAGCAGTTTAGACGGGAGGGTGGAGACCCAGTACTTC. It is translated as CASSLDGRVETQYF.

The V and J genes are TRBV6-1 and TRBJ1-6; tentative D call: TRBD1 (6 bases). This CDR3 is 16 amino acids long. Germline CDR1 MNHNS, CDR2 SASEGT. V lost 3 bases and J 10 bases, leaving 19 bases between the germline ends. The CDR3 reads CASSDRRGRPGSPLHF. CDR3 nucleotides: TGTGCCAGCAGTGATCGCAGGGGCCGCCCGGGATCACCCCTCCACTTT.

The genes are TRBV15 and TRBJ2-7, with 9 positions matching TRBD1. CDR3 length: 16 amino acids. The germline V gene has CDR1 LNHNV and CDR2 YYDKDF (reference sequence). V dropped 1 base and J dropped 7; count of bases not matched to a gene: 11. CDR3 residues: CATSRVGQGPVGEQYF. The DNA for the CDR3 is TGTGCCACCAGCAGAGTCGGACAGGGGCCCGTGGGGGAGCAGTACTTC.

The rearrangement uses TRBV19 and TRBJ2-5, with TRBD2 identical over 8 bases. With the DNA end fitting TRBJ2-7 better, the J assignment may be wrong. CDR1 and CDR2 from the germline V gene are LNHDA and SQIVND (reference sequence). The length of the CDR3 is 16 residues. The chain's CDR3 is CASSISQRETGVEQYF. CDR3 bases: TGTGCCAGTAGTATATCACAGCGGGAGACCGGCGTCGAGCAGTACTTC.

This clone was recorded only once. The chain uses TRBV10-1 and TRBJ1-1; D gene unclear. Deletions cut 4 bases from V and 8 bases from J, with 8 bases between. The CDR3 loop spans 11 amino acids. Germline loops: CDR1 WNHNN, CDR2 SYGVQD (reference sequence). CDR3: CASSGSSEAFF. DNA of the CDR3: TGCGCCAGCAGTGGGTCATCAGAAGCTTTCTTT.

The genes are TRBV28 and TRBJ2-3, with 8 bases identical to TRBD1. Losses at the gene ends were 4 bases for V and 4 bases for J; bases not matched to a gene: 10. The CDR3 is 16 amino acids. CDR1 is MDHEN and CDR2 is SYDVKM in the germline V gene. CDR3 protein: CASSSYTGGRSDTQYF. The CDR3 bases are TGTGCCAGCAGTTCGTATACAGGGGGAAGGTCAGATACGCAGTATTTT.

The rearrangement uses TRBV19 and TRBJ2-2; D perhaps matches TRBD1 (8 bases). V lost 8 bases and J 3 bases, leaving 16 bases between the germline ends. Per germline, CDR1 LNHDA and CDR2 SQIVND (reference sequence). The CDR3 length is 15 residues. The CDR3 coding sequence is TGTGCCAGTCACAGCGGGGACAGGCACACCGGGGAGCTGTTTTTT. Protein sequence: CASHSGDRHTGELFF.

This rearrangement joins TRBV14 to TRBJ1-1; D is unclear. The CDR3 is made up of 13 amino acids. Trimming left V 4 bases short and J 7 bases short, with 13 bases between. CDR1 SGHDN and CDR2 FVKESK come from the germline V gene. The CDR3 loop is CASSPSRVGEAFF. DNA of the CDR3: TGTGCCAGCAGCCCGTCGAGAGTTGGTGAAGCTTTCTTT. Full variable domain (missing parts from reference TRBV14 and TRBJ1-1): EAGVTQFPSHSVIEKGQTVTLRCDPISGHDNLYWYRRVMGKEIKFLLHFVKESKQDESGMPNNRFLAERTGGTYSTLKVQPAELEDSGVYFCASSPSRVGEAFFGQGTRLTVV.

The chain is built from TRBV10-3 and TRBJ1-2, with D hard to call. This CDR3 spans 15 amino acids. V was trimmed by 3 bases and J by 0 bases, leaving 11 bases between them. CDR1 is ENHRY, CDR2 SYGVKD, per germline. The CDR3 loop is CAISDSGMPNYGYTF. The CDR3 nucleotides read TGTGCCATCAGTGATTCGGGGATGCCTAACTATGGCTACACCTTC.

The sample holds a few counts of this clone. The V call is TRBV4-2, the J call TRBJ1-6, with 9 bases matching TRBD1. V was pared by 1 base and J by 1 base, with 2 bases of the junction left unmatched. The CDR3 loop spans 17 amino acids. Germline lookup yields CDR1 LGHNA and CDR2 YNFKEQ. The CDR3 sequence is CASSQGGQGSYNSPLHF. CDR3 DNA: TGTGCCAGCAGCCAAGGTGGACAGGGGTCCTATAATTCACCCCTCCACTTT.

The CDR3 loop is CASSVTGGSEQYF. CDR3 DNA: TGTGCCAGCAGCGTCACAGGGGGTAGCGAGCAGTACTTC. This chain uses TRBV9 with TRBJ2-7; 8 bases line up with TRBD1. The CDR3 contains 13 residues. The germline CDR1 and CDR2 sequences are SGDLS and YYNGEE. J lost 6 bases, V lost 2 bases, and 4 bases had no gene match. Full variable domain (remainder filled in from reference TRBV9 and TRBJ2-7): DSGVTQTPKHLITATGQRVTLRCSPRSGDLSVYWYQQSLDQGLQFLIQYYNGEERAKGNILERFSAQQFPDLHSELNLSSLELGDSALYFCASSVTGGSEQYFGPGTRLTVT.

This rearrangement joins TRBV19 to TRBJ1-6; 7 nucleotides line up with TRBD1. The germline gives CDR1 LNHDA, CDR2 SQIVND (reference sequence). After removal of 8 bases from V and 6 bases from J, the junction contained 4 bases not matched to a gene. The CDR3 loop spans 13 amino acids. The CDR3 loop reads CASQGQINSPLHF. In nucleotides, the CDR3 is TGTGCCAGTCAGGGACAGATTAATTCACCCCTCCACTTT.

This clone showed up just a few times. The chain employs TRBV7-9 and TRBJ1-4; 8 bases agree with TRBD1. V lost 6 bases to trimming and J lost 5 bases; unmatched junction nucleotides: 5. The germline CDR1 and CDR2 sequences are SEHNR and FQNEAQ (reference sequence). This CDR3 contains 14 residues. The CDR3 DNA reads TGTGCCAGCAGTTCTGGACAGGGAAATGAAAAACTGTTTTTT. This gives the protein CASSSGQGNEKLFF. The full variable domain, in which reference TRBV7-9 and TRBJ1-4 provide the parts outside the CDR3, is DTGVSQNPRHKITKRGQNVTFRCDPISEHNRLYWYRQTLGQGPEFLTYFQNEAQLEKSRLLSDRFSAERPKGSFSTLEIQRTEQGDSAMYLCASSSGQGNEKLFFGSGTQLSVL.

The V gene is TRBV7-6, the J gene TRBJ2-5; 13 bases match TRBD2. The end of the DNA is better explained by TRBJ2-7, so the J call may be wrong. The germline V gene encodes CDR1 SGHVS and CDR2 FNYEAQ. The CDR3 is 15 amino acids. Here the CDR3 reads CASSLGTSGGYEQYF. DNA of the CDR3: TGTGCCAGCAGCTTAGGGACTAGCGGGGGCTACGAGCAGTACTTC.